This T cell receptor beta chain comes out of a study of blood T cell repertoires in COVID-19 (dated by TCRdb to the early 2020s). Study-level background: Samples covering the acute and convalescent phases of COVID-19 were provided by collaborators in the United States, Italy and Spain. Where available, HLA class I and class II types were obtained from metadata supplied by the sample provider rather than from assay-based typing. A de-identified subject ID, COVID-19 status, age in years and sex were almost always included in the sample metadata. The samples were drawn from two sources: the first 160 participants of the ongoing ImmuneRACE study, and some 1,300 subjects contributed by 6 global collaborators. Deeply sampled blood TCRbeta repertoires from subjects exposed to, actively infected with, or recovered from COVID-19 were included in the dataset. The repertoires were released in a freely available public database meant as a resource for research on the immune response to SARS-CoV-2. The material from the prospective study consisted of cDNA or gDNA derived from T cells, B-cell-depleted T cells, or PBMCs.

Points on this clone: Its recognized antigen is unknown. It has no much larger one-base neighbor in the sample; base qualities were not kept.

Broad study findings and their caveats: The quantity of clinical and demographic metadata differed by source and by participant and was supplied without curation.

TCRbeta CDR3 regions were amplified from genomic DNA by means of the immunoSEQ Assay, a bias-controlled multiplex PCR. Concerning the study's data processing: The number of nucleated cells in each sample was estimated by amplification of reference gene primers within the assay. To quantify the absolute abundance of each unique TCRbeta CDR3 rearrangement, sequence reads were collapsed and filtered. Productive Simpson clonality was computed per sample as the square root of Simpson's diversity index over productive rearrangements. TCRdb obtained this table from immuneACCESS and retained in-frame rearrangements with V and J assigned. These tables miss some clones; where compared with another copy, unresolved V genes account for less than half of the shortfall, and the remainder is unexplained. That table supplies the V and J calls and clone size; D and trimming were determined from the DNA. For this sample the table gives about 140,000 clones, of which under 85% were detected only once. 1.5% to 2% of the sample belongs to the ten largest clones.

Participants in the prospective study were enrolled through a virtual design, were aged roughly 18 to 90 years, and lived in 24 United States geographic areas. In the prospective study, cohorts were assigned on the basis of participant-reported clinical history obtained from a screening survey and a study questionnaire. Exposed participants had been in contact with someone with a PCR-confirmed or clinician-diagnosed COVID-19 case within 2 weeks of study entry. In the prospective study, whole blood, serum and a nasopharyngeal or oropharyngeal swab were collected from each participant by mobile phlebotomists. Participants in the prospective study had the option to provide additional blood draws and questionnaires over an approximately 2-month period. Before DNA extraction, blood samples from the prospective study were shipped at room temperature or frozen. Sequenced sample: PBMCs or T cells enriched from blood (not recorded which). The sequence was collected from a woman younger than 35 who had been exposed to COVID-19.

The base sequence is TGTGCCAGCAGCCACCTGTCCGGGGGAAACACCATATATTTT. It specifies CASSHLSGGNTIYF. The chain uses TRBV3-1 (or the pseudogene TRBV3-2) and TRBJ1-3; too little of a D gene remains to name it. A distance of 10 bases separates the germline ends of V and J, which lose 3 bases and 4 bases respectively. CDR1 and CDR2, looked up from the germline V gene (reference sequence), are LGHDT and YNNKEL. The cysteine opens and the phenylalanine closes a CDR3 of 14 amino acids. CDR3 DNA is the only sequence kept; it has 42 bases, read in frame from the first base.